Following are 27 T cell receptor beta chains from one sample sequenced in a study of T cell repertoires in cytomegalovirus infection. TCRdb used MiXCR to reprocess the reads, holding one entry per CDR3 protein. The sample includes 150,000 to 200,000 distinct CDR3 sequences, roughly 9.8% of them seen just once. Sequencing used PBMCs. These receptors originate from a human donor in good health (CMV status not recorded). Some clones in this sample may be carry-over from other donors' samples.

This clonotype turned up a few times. Here the CDR3 reads CASSPPGDSGANVLTF. In DNA, the CDR3 is TGTGCCAGCAGCCCTCCAGGGGACTCTGGGGCCAACGTCCTGACTTTC. The chain couples TRBV7-9 to TRBJ2-6; D perhaps matches TRBD1 (6 bases). Trimming left V 5 bases short and J 0 bases short, with 11 bases between. This CDR3 contains 16 residues. CDR1 is SEHNR and CDR2 is FQNEAQ in the germline V gene (reference sequence).

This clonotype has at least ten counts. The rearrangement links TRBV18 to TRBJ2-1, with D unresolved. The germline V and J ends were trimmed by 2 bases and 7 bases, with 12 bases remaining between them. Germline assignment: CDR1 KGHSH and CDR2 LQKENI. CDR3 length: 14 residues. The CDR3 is CASSPLHRENEQFF. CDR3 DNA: TGTGCCAGCTCACCATTACACAGAGAGAATGAGCAGTTCTTC. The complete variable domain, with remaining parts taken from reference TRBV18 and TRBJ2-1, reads NAGVMQNPRHLVRRRGQEARLRCSPMKGHSHVYWYRQLPEEGLKFMVYLQKENIIDESGMPKERFSAEFPKEGPSILRIQQVVRGDSAAYFCASSPLHRENEQFFGPGTRLTVL.

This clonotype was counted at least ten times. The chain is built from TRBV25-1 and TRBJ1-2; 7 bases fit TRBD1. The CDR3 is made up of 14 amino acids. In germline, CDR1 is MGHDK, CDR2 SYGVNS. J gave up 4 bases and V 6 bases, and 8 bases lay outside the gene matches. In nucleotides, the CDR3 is TGTGCCAGCAGCAAAACGGGACAGCGCTATGGCTACACCTTC. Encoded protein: CASSKTGQRYGYTF.

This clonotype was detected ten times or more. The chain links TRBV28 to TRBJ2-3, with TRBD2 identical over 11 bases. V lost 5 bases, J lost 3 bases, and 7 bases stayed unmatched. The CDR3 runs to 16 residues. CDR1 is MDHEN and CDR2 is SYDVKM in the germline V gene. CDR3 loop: CASSVLTSGATDTQYF. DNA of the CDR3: TGTGCCAGCAGTGTCTTGACTAGCGGGGCGACAGATACGCAGTATTTT.

For the CDR3, the DNA is TGTGCCAGCAGCCAAGATCAGGGAATGAACACTGAAGCTTTCTTT. The encoded protein is CASSQDQGMNTEAFF. The chain joins TRBV3-1 to TRBJ1-1, with D perhaps TRBD1 (5 bases). The CDR3 totals 15 residues. V gave up 0 bases and J gave up 0 bases, with 8 bases separating them. Germline CDR1 LGHDT, CDR2 YNNKEL (reference sequence).

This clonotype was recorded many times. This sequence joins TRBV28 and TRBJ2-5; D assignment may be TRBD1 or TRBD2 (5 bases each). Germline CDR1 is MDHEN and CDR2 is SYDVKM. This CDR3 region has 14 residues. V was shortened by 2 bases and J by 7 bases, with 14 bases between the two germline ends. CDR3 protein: CASSLRSGTGTQYF. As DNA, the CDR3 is TGTGCCAGCAGTTTAAGGTCGGGGACCGGGACCCAGTACTTC.

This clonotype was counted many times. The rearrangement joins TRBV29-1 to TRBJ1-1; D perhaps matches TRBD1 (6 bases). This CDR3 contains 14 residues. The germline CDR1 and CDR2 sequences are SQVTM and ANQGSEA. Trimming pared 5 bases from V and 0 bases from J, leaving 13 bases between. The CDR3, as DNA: TGCAGCGTTAGGAACAGGGACTTGAACACTGAAGCTTTCTTT. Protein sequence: CSVRNRDLNTEAFF.

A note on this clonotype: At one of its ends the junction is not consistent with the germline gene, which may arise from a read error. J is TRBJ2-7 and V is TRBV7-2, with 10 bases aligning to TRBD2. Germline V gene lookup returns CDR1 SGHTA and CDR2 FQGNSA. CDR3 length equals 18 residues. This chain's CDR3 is CVSSLVALGLADTYEQYF. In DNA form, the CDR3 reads TGTGTCAGCAGCTTAGTAGCCCTCGGACTAGCGGATACCTACGAGCAGTACTTC.

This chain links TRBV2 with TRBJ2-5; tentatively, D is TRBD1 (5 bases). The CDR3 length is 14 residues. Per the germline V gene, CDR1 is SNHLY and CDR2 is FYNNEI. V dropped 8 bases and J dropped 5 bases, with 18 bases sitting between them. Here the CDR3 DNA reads TGTGCCAGCCGGAGCAGGGTCCGGTCCGAGACCCAGTACTTC. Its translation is CASRSRVRSETQYF.

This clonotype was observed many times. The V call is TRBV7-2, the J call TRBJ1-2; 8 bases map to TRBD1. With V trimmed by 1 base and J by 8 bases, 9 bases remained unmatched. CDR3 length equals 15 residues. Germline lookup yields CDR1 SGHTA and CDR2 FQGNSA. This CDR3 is CASSLGVSGGQGYTF. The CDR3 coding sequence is TGTGCCAGCAGCTTAGGGGTATCAGGGGGCCAAGGCTACACCTTC.

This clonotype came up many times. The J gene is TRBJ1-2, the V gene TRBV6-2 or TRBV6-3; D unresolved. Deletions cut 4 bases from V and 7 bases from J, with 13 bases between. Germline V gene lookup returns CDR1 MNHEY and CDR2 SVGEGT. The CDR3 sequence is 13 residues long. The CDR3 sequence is CASSSQAFGGYTF. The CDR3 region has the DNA TGTGCCAGCAGTTCACAAGCCTTTGGTGGCTACACCTTC.

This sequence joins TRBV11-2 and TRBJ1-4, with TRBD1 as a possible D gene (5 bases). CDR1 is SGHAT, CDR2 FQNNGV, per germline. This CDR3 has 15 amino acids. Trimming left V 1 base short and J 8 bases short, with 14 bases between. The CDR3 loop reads CASSLAGSRGEKLFF. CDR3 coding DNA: TGTGCCAGCAGCTTAGCCGGCAGCCGGGGGGAAAAACTGTTTTTT.

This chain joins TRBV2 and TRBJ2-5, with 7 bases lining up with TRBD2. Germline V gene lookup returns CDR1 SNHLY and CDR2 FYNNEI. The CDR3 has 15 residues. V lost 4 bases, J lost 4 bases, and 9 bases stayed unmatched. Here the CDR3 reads CASSVSGTVPETQYF. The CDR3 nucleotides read TGTGCCAGCAGTGTGAGCGGGACGGTGCCAGAGACCCAGTACTTC.

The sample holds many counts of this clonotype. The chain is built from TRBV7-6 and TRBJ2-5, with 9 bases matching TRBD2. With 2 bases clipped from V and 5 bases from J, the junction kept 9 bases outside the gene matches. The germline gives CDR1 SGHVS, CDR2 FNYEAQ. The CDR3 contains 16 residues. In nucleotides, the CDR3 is TGTGCCAGCAGCTTACCCCTAGCGGGAATAGACGAGACCCAGTACTTC. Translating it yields CASSLPLAGIDETQYF. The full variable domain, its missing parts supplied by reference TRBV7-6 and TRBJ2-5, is GAGVSQSPRYKVTKRGQDVALRCDPISGHVSLYWYRQALGQGPEFLTYFNYEAQQDKSGLPNDRFSAERPEGSISTLTIQRTEQRDSAMYRCASSLPLAGIDETQYFGPGTRLLVL.

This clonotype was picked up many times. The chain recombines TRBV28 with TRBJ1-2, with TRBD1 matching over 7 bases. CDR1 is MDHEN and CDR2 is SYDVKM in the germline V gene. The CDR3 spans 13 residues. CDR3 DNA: TGTGCGGCAGGGGGAGGGCTACGCTATGGCTACACCTTC. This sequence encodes CAAGGGLRYGYTF.

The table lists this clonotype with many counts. CDR3 region: CASSFEGSYGYTF. CDR3 coding DNA: TGTGCCAGCAGCTTTGAGGGCTCCTATGGCTACACCTTC. This chain joins TRBV7-2 and TRBJ1-2; D not resolved. This CDR3 contains 13 residues. V dropped 3 bases and J dropped 4 bases, with 9 bases sitting between them. CDR1 and CDR2 from the germline V gene are SGHTA and FQGNSA.

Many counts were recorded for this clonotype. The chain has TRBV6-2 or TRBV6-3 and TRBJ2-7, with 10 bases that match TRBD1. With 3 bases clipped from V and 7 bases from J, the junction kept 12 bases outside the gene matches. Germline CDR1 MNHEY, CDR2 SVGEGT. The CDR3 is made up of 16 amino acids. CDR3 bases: TGTGCCAGCAGTTATTTGCAAGGGACAGGGGCCACGGAGCAGTACTTC. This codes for CASSYLQGTGATEQYF.

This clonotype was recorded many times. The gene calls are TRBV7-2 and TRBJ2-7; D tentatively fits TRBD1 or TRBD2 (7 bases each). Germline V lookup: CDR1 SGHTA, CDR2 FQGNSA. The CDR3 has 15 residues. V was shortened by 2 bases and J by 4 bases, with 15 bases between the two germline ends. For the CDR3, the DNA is TGTGCCAGCAGCTTAAAGGGGGCGGGGGCTTACGAGCAGTACTTC. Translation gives CASSLKGAGAYEQYF.

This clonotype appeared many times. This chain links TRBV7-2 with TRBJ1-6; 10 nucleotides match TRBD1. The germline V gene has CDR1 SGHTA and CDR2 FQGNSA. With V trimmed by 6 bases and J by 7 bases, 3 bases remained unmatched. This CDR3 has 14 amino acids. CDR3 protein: CASRGTGENSPLHF. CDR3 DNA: TGTGCCAGCAGGGGGACAGGGGAAAATTCACCCCTCCACTTT.

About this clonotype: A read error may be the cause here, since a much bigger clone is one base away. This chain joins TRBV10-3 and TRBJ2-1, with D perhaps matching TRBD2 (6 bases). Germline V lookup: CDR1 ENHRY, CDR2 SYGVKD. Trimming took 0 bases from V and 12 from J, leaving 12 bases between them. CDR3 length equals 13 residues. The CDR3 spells CAISESTSRLQFF. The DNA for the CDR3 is TGTGCCATCAGTGAGTCTACTAGCAGACTGCAGTTCTTC.

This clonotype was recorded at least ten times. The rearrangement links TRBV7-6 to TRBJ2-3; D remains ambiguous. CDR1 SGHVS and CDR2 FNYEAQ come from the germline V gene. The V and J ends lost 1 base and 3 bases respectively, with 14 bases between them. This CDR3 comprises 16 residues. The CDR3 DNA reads TGTGCCAGCAGCTTAGGATCCGGCCAATCTACAGATACGCAGTATTTT. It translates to CASSLGSGQSTDTQYF. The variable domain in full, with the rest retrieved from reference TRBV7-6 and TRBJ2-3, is GAGVSQSPRYKVTKRGQDVALRCDPISGHVSLYWYRQALGQGPEFLTYFNYEAQQDKSGLPNDRFSAERPEGSISTLTIQRTEQRDSAMYRCASSLGSGQSTDTQYFGPGTRLTVL.

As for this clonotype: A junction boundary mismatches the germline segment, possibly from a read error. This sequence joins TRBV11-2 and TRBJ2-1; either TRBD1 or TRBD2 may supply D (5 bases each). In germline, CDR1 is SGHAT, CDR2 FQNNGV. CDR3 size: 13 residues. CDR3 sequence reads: CASSGGGAAEQFF. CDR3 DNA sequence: TGTGCCAGCAGCGGGGGTGGGGCTGCAGAGCAATTCTTC.

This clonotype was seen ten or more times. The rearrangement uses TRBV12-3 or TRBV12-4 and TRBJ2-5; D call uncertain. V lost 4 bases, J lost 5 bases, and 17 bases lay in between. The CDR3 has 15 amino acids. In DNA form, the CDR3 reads TGTGCCAGCAGTTCGCAGGCTAACAGCTGGGAGACCCAGTACTTC. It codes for CASSSQANSWETQYF.

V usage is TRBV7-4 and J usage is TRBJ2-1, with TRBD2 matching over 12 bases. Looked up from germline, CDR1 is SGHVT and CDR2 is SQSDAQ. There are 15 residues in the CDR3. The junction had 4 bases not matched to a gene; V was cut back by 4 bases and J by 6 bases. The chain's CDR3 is CASSSRLAGANEQFF. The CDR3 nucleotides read TGTGCCAGCAGCTCCCGACTAGCGGGGGCCAATGAGCAGTTCTTC.

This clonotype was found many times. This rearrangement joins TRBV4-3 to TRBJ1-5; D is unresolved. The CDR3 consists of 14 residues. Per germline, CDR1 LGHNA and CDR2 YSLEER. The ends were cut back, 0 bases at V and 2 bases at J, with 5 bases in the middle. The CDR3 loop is CASSQERGNQPQHF. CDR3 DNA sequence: TGCGCCAGCAGCCAAGAAAGGGGCAATCAGCCCCAGCATTTT.

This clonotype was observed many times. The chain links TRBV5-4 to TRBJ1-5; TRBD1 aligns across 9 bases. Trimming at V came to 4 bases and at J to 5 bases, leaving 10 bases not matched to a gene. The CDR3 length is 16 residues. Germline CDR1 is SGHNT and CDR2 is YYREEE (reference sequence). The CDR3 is CASSRGPGQGDQPQHF. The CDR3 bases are TGTGCCAGCAGCCGCGGACCGGGACAGGGTGATCAGCCCCAGCATTTT.

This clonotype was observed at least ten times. The CDR3 reads CASSRLAEEQYF. The CDR3 DNA sequence: TGTGCCAGCAGTCGACTAGCAGAAGAGCAGTACTTC. The chain links TRBV6-2 or TRBV6-3 to TRBJ2-7; 7 bases fit TRBD2. This CDR3 has 12 amino acids. J lost 7 bases, V lost 5 bases, and 5 bases had no gene match. Germline V gives CDR1 MNHEY, CDR2 SVGEGT.